This T cell receptor (beta chain) was documented in a study of OX40 agonist ivuxolimab in advanced cancers. Sequencing was performed with immunoSEQ multiplex PCR; in TCRdb, only in-frame clones are kept and a portion is missing. The sample records some 50,000 clones, 85% to 90% being singletons. This clone was recorded only once. Patients were ruled out by autoimmune disease history or systemic immunosuppression. Blood got drawn at baseline, again on cycle 4 day 1, and then on cycle 7 day 1. Germline V CDR1 and CDR2: LNHDA, SQIVND (reference sequence). The ends lost 5 bases at V and 7 bases at J; junction bases unmatched: 8. The CDR3 totals 16 residues.

Material: CD4+ or CD8+ T cells sorted from blood, obtained in a trial of the OX40 agonist ivuxolimab. The source of this sequence is an adult with an advanced solid tumor such as melanoma, head and neck, liver or kidney cancer. The V call is TRBV19, the J call TRBJ2-1; 13 nucleotides align to TRBD2. CDR3 loop: CASSPRTSGSGNEQFF. As DNA, the CDR3 is TGTGCCAGTAGTCCCCGGACTAGCGGGAGCGGGAATGAGCAGTTCTTC. Together with reference TRBV19 and TRBJ2-1, the CDR3 gives the full variable domain: DGGITQSPKYLFRKEGQNVTLSCEQNLNHDAMYWYRQDPGQGLRLIYYSQIVNDFQKGDIAEGYSVSREKKESFPLTVTSAQKNPTAFYLCASSPRTSGSGNEQFFGPGTRLTVL.